A selection of T cell receptor beta chains follows, all from one sample in a study of cytomegalovirus exposure and HLA in healthy donors. Assay used: immunoSEQ multiplex PCR; TCRdb lists only in-frame clones, some missing. The sample includes over 85,000 clones, around 80% of them seen just once. Input material: PBMCs. The receptors derive from a woman aged 60-75 years in good health and CMV-seropositive. Each CDR3 is given with its conserved first and last residue. The D gene is left open where the match is weak. Clone size is given for some rows only: seen once, a few or many times, or a class if the clone is expanded.

size	D	V	J	DNA	CDR3
.	TRBD2	TRBV9	TRBJ2-2	TGTGCCAGCAGCGTAGCTAGCGGGAGGCCTCAAAAAAACATCGGGGAGCTGTTTTTT	CASSVASGRPQKNIGELFF
.	.	TRBV7-9	TRBJ1-5	TGTGCCAGCAGCGACCGACTAAATCAGCCCCAGCATTTT	CASSDRLNQPQHF
once	.	TRBV4-1	TRBJ2-5	TGCGCCAGCAGCCAAGTCAGTCAAGAGACCCAGTACTTC	CASSQVSQETQYF
few	.	TRBV13	TRBJ2-7	TGTGCCAGCAGCTTCAGGGACTACGAGCAGTACTTC	CASSFRDYEQYF
.	.	TRBV5-1	TRBJ2-1	TGCGCCAGCAGCTTGGCCGGGAGCGAGCAGTTCTTC	CASSLAGSEQFF
.	.	TRBV4-2	TRBJ2-5	TGTGCCAGCAGCCAACACTCCGAAGAGACCCAGTACTTC	CASSQHSEETQYF
.	TRBD2	TRBV18	TRBJ2-3	TGTGCCAGCTCACCAAGCGGGAGTAGCACAGATACGCAGTATTTT	CASSPSGSSTDTQYF
.	TRBD2	TRBV6-6	TRBJ2-1	TGTGCCAGCAGCCAGGCCGGGACTAGATACTACAATGAGCAGTTCTTC	CASSQAGTRYYNEQFF
many	TRBD1	TRBV19	TRBJ1-2	TGTGCCAGTAGTCGCACAGGGGGCGGCTACACCTTC	CASSRTGGGYTF
.	TRBD1	TRBV5-4	TRBJ2-7	TGTGCCAGCAGCTCAAAGACAGGGGCGGACGAGCAGTACTTC	CASSSKTGADEQYF